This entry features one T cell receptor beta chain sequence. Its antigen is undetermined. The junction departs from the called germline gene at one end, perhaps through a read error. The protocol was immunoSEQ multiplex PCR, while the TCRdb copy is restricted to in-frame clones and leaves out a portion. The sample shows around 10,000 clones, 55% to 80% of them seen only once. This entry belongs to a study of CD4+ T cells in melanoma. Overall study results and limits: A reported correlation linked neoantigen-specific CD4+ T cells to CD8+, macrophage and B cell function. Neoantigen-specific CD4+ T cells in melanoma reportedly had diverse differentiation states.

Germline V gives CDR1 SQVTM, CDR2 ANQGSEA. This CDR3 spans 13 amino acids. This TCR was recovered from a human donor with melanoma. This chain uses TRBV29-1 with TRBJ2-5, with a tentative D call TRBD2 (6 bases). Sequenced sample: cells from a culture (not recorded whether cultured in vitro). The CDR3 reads CSVEVGGGETQHF. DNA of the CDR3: TGCAGCGTTGAGGTGGGAGGTGGAGAGACCCAGCACTTC.